These 2 T cell receptor beta chains came from one sample sequenced in a study of T cells after yellow fever vaccination. TCRdb itself ran the 5' RACE reads through MiXCR, one entry per CDR3 protein. In the table there are some 340,000 distinct CDR3 sequences, approximately 12% of which are singletons. The sample consisted of CD4+ T cells sorted from PBMCs, taken 45 days after the yellow fever booster vaccination. Receptor source: a man aged 18 to 30 who received the YFV17D yellow fever vaccine.

This clonotype has a handful of counts. This chain uses TRBV18 with TRBJ2-3; 7 nucleotides line up with TRBD1. Unmatched junction bases numbered 6, after V lost 2 bases and J lost 1 base. The CDR3 has 16 residues. CDR1 is KGHSH, CDR2 LQKENI, per germline. The CDR3 spells CASSPKGAQGTDTQYF. The CDR3 DNA sequence: TGTGCCAGCTCACCAAAGGGGGCGCAGGGCACAGATACGCAGTATTTT.

A few counts support this clonotype. The chain recombines TRBV10-3 with TRBJ1-5, with TRBD1 as a possible D gene (5 bases). CDR1 and CDR2 from the germline V gene are ENHRY and SYGVKD. The CDR3 is 14 residues long. Deletions cut 2 bases from V and 6 bases from J, with 11 bases between. CDR3 in DNA: TGTGCCATCAGTGAGATGGGGGAGGGTCAGCCCCAGCATTTT. Translating gives CAISEMGEGQPQHF.